A selection of T cell receptor beta chains follows, all from one sample in a study of shared clonotypes between healthy human individuals. Clones were read by immunoSEQ multiplex PCR, and TCRdb kept only the in-frame ones, dropping some. The table has over a million clones, about 84% seen once. What was sequenced was memory CD4+ T cells from PBMCs. The receptor source for this set is a man between 18 and 35 years old in good health. Some clones in this sample may be carry-over from other donors' samples. Both conserved end residues are part of each CDR3. The D gene is left open where the match is weak. Where a row states a size, it is once, few, many or the class of an expanded clone; other rows omit it.

d_gene,j_gene,v_gene,abundance,CDR3nt,CDR3aa
.,TRBJ2-2,TRBV5-1,once,TGCGCCAGCAGCTTGGCGGCTAGCACCCTAGATTCGAACACCGGGGAGCTGTTTTTT,CASSLAASTLDSNTGELFF
.,TRBJ2-1,TRBV27,few,TGTGCCAGCAGTTTACAGGGGGGCATTTTCTACAATGAGCAGTTCTTC,CASSLQGGIFYNEQFF
.,TRBJ1-2,TRBV4-2,.,TGTGCCAGCAGCCAAGAGGGGTTCTATGGCTACACCTTC,CASSQEGFYGYTF
.,TRBJ2-2,TRBV9,.,TGTGCCAGCAGCGTAGCTATGGCGCTCGCGAACACCGGGGAGCTGTTTTTT,CASSVAMALANTGELFF
.,TRBJ1-5,TRBV6-6,few,TGTGCCAGCAGTTACTCGACGGGCGATCAGCCCCAGCATTTT,CASSYSTGDQPQHF
.,TRBJ2-7,TRBV30,.,TGTGCCTGGGGCAGGACGGCCGTGGACGAGCAGTACTTC,CAWGRTAVDEQYF
.,TRBJ2-7,TRBV6-1,.,TGTGCCAGCACATCGACGGATGCCTACGAGCAGTACTTC,CASTSTDAYEQYF
.,TRBJ2-2,TRBV7-9,once,TGTGCCAGCAGCTTAAAAGGGGGGAACACCGGGGAGCTGTTTTTT,CASSLKGGNTGELFF
TRBD2,TRBJ2-1,TRBV4-2,.,TGTGCCAGCAGCCCAACCCCGACTAGCGGGAGCTACAATGAGCAGTTCTTC,CASSPTPTSGSYNEQFF
.,TRBJ2-7,TRBV28,.,TGTGCCACAATCTATTGGGGGACCGGGAAAATCTACGAGCAGTACTTC,CATIYWGTGKIYEQYF
.,TRBJ2-1,TRBV25-1,.,TGTGCCAGCAGTGGGGTATACAATGAGCAGTTCTTC,CASSGVYNEQFF
.,TRBJ2-7,TRBV5-1,.,TGCGCCAGCAGCCCCTTCGCGCGTAATACCTACGAGCAGTACTTC,CASSPFARNTYEQYF
TRBD1,TRBJ2-7,TRBV5-6,few,TGTGCCAGCAGCCACGGACAGGGGACCTACGAGCAGTACTTC,CASSHGQGTYEQYF
TRBD2,TRBJ2-1,TRBV7-9,once,TGTGCCAGCAGCTCAACGGGACTAGGATACAATGAGCAGTTCTTC,CASSSTGLGYNEQFF
.,TRBJ1-4,TRBV4-1,.,TGCGCCAGCAGCGGCCCCAAAGAAAAACTGTTTTTT,CASSGPKEKLFF
TRBD2,TRBJ2-3,TRBV7-3,.,TGTGCCAGCAGCTTCGGACTAGAGGAGAGTACGCAGTATTTT,CASSFGLEESTQYF
TRBD1,TRBJ2-1,TRBV29-1,once,TGCAGCGTCGGACAGGGAAATGAGCAGTTCTTC,CSVGQGNEQFF
TRBD1,TRBJ1-1,TRBV29-1,.,TGCAGCGTTGCAGGGGGCAGGGGCACTGAAGCTTTCTTT,CSVAGGRGTEAFF
.,TRBJ2-2,TRBV28,.,TGTGCCAGCAGTTTATGGTGGGGTTCGGACACCGGGGAGCTGTTTTTT,CASSLWWGSDTGELFF
.,TRBJ2-1,TRBV28,.,TGTGCCACCATCATGGCCACCTACAATGAGCAGTTCTTC,CATIMATYNEQFF
TRBD1,TRBJ1-3,TRBV7-9,.,TGTGCCAGCAGCCTCGGGGACAGGGGTTTCTCTGGAAACACCATATATTTT,CASSLGDRGFSGNTIYF
TRBD1,TRBJ1-2,TRBV11-2,.,TGTGCCAGCAGCGCGTTTACAGGGGGCTATGGCTACACCTTC,CASSAFTGGYGYTF
.,TRBJ2-2,TRBV27,.,TGTGCCAGCAGTCGGGTCGGGCGTAACGGGGAGCTGTTTTTT,CASSRVGRNGELFF
TRBD1,TRBJ2-5,TRBV5-1,few,TGCGCCAGCAGCTCGACAGGGGGTCGCGAGACCCAGTACTTC,CASSSTGGRETQYF
.,TRBJ2-2,TRBV4-3,.,TGCGCCAGCAGCCAAGATCCAAATTTTGGTGGGGAGCTGTTTTTT,CASSQDPNFGGELFF
.,TRBJ1-2,TRBV4-3,.,TGCGCCAGCAGCCAAGATCACGGAATTGGCTACACCTTC,CASSQDHGIGYTF
TRBD1,TRBJ2-7,TRBV7-9,.,TGTGCCAGCACCTCAGGCTTATCTACAGGGGGCGAGCAGTACTTC,CASTSGLSTGGEQYF
.,TRBJ2-7,TRBV5-6,.,TGTGCCAGCAGCTTGGGGAAAGGCTACGAGCAGTACTTC,CASSLGKGYEQYF
.,TRBJ2-5,TRBV7-3,.,TGTGCCAGCAGCTTATCCCCTCGCGGGGTTGCGGAGACCCAGTACTTC,CASSLSPRGVAETQYF
TRBD2,TRBJ2-4,TRBV7-9,.,TGTGCCAGCACCTCAGTCCTAGCGGGAGACAAAAACATTCAGTACTTC,CASTSVLAGDKNIQYF
TRBD2,TRBJ2-1,TRBV10-1,.,TGCGCCAGCAGGGGGACTAAGAATGAGCAGTTCTTC,CASRGTKNEQFF
.,TRBJ1-4,TRBV25-1,.,TGTGCCAGCAGTGACCCCGGCGGAGCAACTAATGAAAAACTGTTTTTT,CASSDPGGATNEKLFF
.,TRBJ2-1,TRBV7-8,.,TGTGCCAGCAGCTTAGCGCGTCCTGGACTTTTCCACAATGAGCAGTTCTTC,CASSLARPGLFHNEQFF
TRBD1,TRBJ2-3,TRBV7-9,once,TGTGCCAGCAGCCATTTCAGACAGGGGGAAGATACGCAGTATTTT,CASSHFRQGEDTQYF
TRBD2,TRBJ2-1,TRBV19,.,TGTGCCAGTAGTATAGTTGGACTAGCGGCCAATGAGCAGTTCTTC,CASSIVGLAANEQFF
.,TRBJ2-7,TRBV6-5,.,TGTGCCAGCAGCTACCGGGACCCTTCCTTCTACGAGCAGTACTTC,CASSYRDPSFYEQYF
.,TRBJ2-5,TRBV29-1,once,TGCAGCGTTGGGTATGAAGAGACCCAGTACTTC,CSVGYEETQYF
TRBD2,TRBJ2-7,TRBV28,.,TGTGCCAGCAAAGGATTGTCCTTGCGGGAGCACTACGAGCAGTACTTC,CASKGLSLREHYEQYF
.,TRBJ2-1,TRBV5-8,.,TGTGCCAGCAGCTTGCGCAGGGGATCCTACAATGAGCAGTTCTTC,CASSLRRGSYNEQFF
.,TRBJ1-3,TRBV9,.,TGTGCCAGCAGCGGGACAGAAGGAAACACCATATATTTT,CASSGTEGNTIYF
.,TRBJ2-3,TRBV5-1,.,TGCGCCAGCAGCCCCCGTGGAGCTGAAGAAGATACGCAGTATTTT,CASSPRGAEEDTQYF
.,TRBJ1-3,TRBV28,.,TGTGCCAGCAGTTTATACGGGGGCGCCGTCTCTGGAAACACCATATATTTT,CASSLYGGAVSGNTIYF
.,TRBJ2-1,TRBV7-9,.,TGTGCCAGCAGCTTAGTAGTCGCGAATGAGCAGTTCTTC,CASSLVVANEQFF
.,TRBJ2-3,TRBV10-3,.,TGTGCCACCTCTCAAATCGCGGGAAGCACAGATACGCAGTATTTT,CATSQIAGSTDTQYF
TRBD1,TRBJ2-5,TRBV7-9,.,TGTGCCAGCAGCTTAAGGACAGGGATCTTTGGGGAGACCCAGTACTTC,CASSLRTGIFGETQYF
TRBD1,TRBJ2-1,TRBV5-1,.,TGCGCCAGCAGCTTGGCCACGGGACAGGGTCTGTTCTTC,CASSLATGQGLFF
.,TRBJ2-7,TRBV28,few,TGTGCCAGCAGCTCCCCGGCCATTGGCGCCTACGAGCAGTACTTC,CASSSPAIGAYEQYF
.,TRBJ2-3,TRBV6-1,.,TGTGCCAGCAGTGAGCGGGGATATAGCACAGATACGCAGTATTTT,CASSERGYSTDTQYF
.,TRBJ1-4,TRBV5-4,.,TGTGCCAGCAGCTTGGATGGGGGAACAACTAATGAAAAACTGTTTTTT,CASSLDGGTTNEKLFF
.,TRBJ2-1,TRBV7-3,.,TGTGCCAGCAGTTTAACAGGTTTCTACAATGAGCAGTTCTTC,CASSLTGFYNEQFF